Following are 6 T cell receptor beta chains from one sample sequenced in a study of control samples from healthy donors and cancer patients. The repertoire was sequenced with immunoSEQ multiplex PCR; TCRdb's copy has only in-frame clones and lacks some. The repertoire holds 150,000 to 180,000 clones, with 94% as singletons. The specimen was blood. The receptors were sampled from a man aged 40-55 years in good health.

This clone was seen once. Here the CDR3 reads CASSFSGQMRTGFF. The DNA of the CDR3 is TGTGCCAGCAGTTTTTCGGGGCAGATGCGGACAGGTTTTTTT. The chain couples TRBV28 to TRBJ1-4, with TRBD1 matching over 7 bases. Trimming at V came to 3 bases and at J to 17 bases, leaving 15 bases not matched to a gene. Germline V CDR1 and CDR2: MDHEN, SYDVKM. CDR3 size: 14 residues.

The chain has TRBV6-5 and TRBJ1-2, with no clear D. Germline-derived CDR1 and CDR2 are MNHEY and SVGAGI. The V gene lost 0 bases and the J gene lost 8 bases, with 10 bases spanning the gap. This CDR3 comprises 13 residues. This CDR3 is CASSYSRVGGYTF. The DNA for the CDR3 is TGTGCCAGCAGTTACTCTCGGGTTGGAGGCTACACCTTC.

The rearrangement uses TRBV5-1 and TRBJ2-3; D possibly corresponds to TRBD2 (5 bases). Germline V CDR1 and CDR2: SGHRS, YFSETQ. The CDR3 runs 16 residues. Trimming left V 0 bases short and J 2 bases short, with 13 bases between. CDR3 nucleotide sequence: TGCGCCAGCAGCTTGGTTTTGGGCGGGTTCACAGATACGCAGTATTTT. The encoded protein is CASSLVLGGFTDTQYF.

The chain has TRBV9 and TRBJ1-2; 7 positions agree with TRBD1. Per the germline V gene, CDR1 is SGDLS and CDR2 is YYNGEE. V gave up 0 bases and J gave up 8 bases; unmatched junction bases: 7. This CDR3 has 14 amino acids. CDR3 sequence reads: CASSVDFGTAGYTF. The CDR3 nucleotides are TGTGCCAGCAGCGTAGACTTTGGGACAGCCGGCTACACCTTC. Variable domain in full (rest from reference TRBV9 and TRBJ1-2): DSGVTQTPKHLITATGQRVTLRCSPRSGDLSVYWYQQSLDQGLQFLIQYYNGEERAKGNILERFSAQQFPDLHSELNLSSLELGDSALYFCASSVDFGTAGYTFGSGTRLTVV.

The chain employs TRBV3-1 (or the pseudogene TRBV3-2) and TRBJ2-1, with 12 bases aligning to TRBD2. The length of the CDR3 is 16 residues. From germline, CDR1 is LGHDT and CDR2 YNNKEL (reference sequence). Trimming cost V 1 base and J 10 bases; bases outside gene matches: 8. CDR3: CASSQVASGGVGEQFF. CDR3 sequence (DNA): TGTGCCAGCAGCCAAGTTGCTAGCGGGGGGGTTGGAGAGCAGTTCTTC.

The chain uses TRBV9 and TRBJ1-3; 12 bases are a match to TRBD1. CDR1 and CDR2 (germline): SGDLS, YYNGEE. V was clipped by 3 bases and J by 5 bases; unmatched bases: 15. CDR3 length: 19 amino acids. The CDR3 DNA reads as TGTGCCAGCAGCGCCACAAGCCGGGGACAGGGGGCAGGTAGAAACACCATATATTTT. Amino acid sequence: CASSATSRGQGAGRNTIYF.